This T cell receptor (beta chain) was documented in a study of T cell responses to AZD1222 COVID-19 vaccine (TCRdb year 2021). In the study overall: A total of approximately 240 trial participants underwent TCR sequencing, of whom roughly 210 received two doses of AZD1222 and about 25 received two doses of the MenACWY control vaccine. Trial participants were enrolled by age into 18-55, 56-69 and 70-plus year subgroups, with approximately 150, 30 and 60 TCR-sequenced participants respectively.

The time point tag for this specimen amounts to: about 28 days (+/-7) after the second vaccine dose. AZD1222 recipients given second doses at about 4 weeks or at about 12 weeks were pooled, since spike-specific TCR depth and breadth were not found to differ between the two schedules. Vaccinee samples were obtained from the UK trials COV001 and COV002, which included a single-blind randomized controlled phase 2/3 trial of AZD1222 (ChAdOx1 nCoV-19) in healthy adults. For TCRbeta chain sequencing, PBMC samples from trial participants were taken at day 0 and at day 28 after the second dose. Via the germline V gene (reference sequence), CDR1 is LGHDT and CDR2 YNNKEL. Germline trimming: 3 bases from V, 4 bases from J; junction bases outside gene matches: 6. The CDR3 measures 15 amino acids from cysteine to phenylalanine. The DNA shown is the 45-base CDR3, in frame from base 1. The full study reports these points: In the small 56-69-year group, the increase in depth fell short of significance, most likely because of low power. CD4 TCRs associated with the vaccine covered the entire spike protein, and the dominant responses were in regions 160-218 and 743-854. Because no samples from the day 14 peak response were available, repertoires could be characterized only after the peak T cell response. After two AZD1222 doses, spike-specific TCR breadth and depth were significantly higher than at day 0 and than in MenACWY recipients. Participants were mostly white British, with more females than males. The authors suggested clonal diversity may have been underestimated. Conclusions about previously exposed vaccinees are limited, since just five or six AZD1222 recipients were seropositive for SARS-CoV-2 at baseline. Reportedly, almost half of the unique spike-specific TCRs recognized epitopes lying outside the regions that are mutated in the B.1.351 and B.1.1.7 variants.

About this clone itself: Its antigen target is currently unknown. Base qualities were left out, and no much larger clone turns up one base away.

The CDR3 regions of human TCRbeta chains were subjected to immunosequencing. The authors' analysis ran thus. TCRs in the repertoires were matched against a reference library of SARS-CoV-2-specific TCRs that had been generated with the MIRA antigen-specificity platform. Breadth was defined as the fraction of unique TCRs that were SARS-CoV-2-associated, and depth was defined as the fraction of total T cells that were SARS-CoV-2-associated. Using the MIRA data, each spike-specific TCR was assigned both to the spike region to which the TCR was reactive and to a CD4 or CD8 class. Log10-transformed breadth and depth values were compared by one-way ANOVA with Sidak's multiple comparisons tests. Not all clones reach the TCRdb copy of this immuneACCESS table, which keeps in-frame sequences only. Checked studies attribute under half of the gap to unresolved V genes and leave the rest unexplained. From that table come the V and J calls and clone size; the DNA was used to work out D and trimming. The sample includes fewer than 110,000 clones, with 92% observed a single time. The ten largest clones take up roughly 8.7% of the sample.

The chain is assembled from TRBV3-1 (or the pseudogene TRBV3-2) and TRBJ2-7; 10 bases in the middle match TRBD1. Source: peripheral blood, taken 28 days after the second AZD1222 dose. The TCR was taken from an adult who received the AZD1222 COVID-19 vaccine. The CDR3 protein: CASSQRQGALYEQYF. The nucleotides are TGTGCCAGCAGCCAGAGACAGGGGGCGTTATACGAGCAGTACTTC.